This T cell receptor beta chain was found in a study of PD-1 blockade in classical Hodgkin lymphoma. Measured with immunoSEQ multiplex PCR; TCRdb has only the in-frame clones, and not every one. Seen here are under 70,000 clones, approximately 89% observed once, and the top ten hold roughly an eighth. Each patient relapsed following autologous stem cell transplantation, and prior brentuximab vedotin exposure differed. V dropped 7 bases and J dropped 5 bases, with 8 bases sitting between them. The CDR3 sequence is 12 residues long. The germline CDR1 and CDR2 sequences are MNHNS and SASEGT. The TCR was taken from a human donor with classical Hodgkin lymphoma. The input for sequencing was peripheral blood mononuclear cells (PBMCs), taken at baseline. The chain couples TRBV6-1 to TRBJ2-2; no clear D. As DNA, the CDR3 is TGTGCCAGCACGGGCAGGACCGGGGAGCTGTTTTTT. It is translated as CASTGRTGELFF.